These T cell receptor beta chains were read from a single sample in a study of shared clonotypes between healthy human individuals. Measured with immunoSEQ multiplex PCR; TCRdb has only the in-frame clones, and not every one. Of 2 million to 2.5 million clones in the sample, approximately 95% are singletons; the top ten hold 0.9% to 1.3%. The sample comprised naive CD8+ T cells sorted from blood. The receptors here all came from a man between 18 and 35 years old in good health. The CDR3 runs from the conserved cysteine through the conserved F or W. The D gene is left open where the match is weak. The size field is filled for only some rows; it gives once, few, many or a size class.

len	abundance	v_gene	d_gene	j_gene	CDR3nt	CDR3aa
13	-	TRBV21-1	-	TRBJ1-3	TGTGCCATCGGGGGGCGCACTGGAAACACCATATATTTT	CAIGGRTGNTIYF
12	once	TRBV9	-	TRBJ1-4	TGTGCCAGCAGCGCCGACGGTGAAAAACTGTTTTTT	CASSADGEKLFF
14	-	TRBV5-6	-	TRBJ1-1	TGTGCCAGCAGCTTACCCAGACAGAACACTGAAGCTTTCTTT	CASSLPRQNTEAFF
15	-	TRBV6-5	-	TRBJ2-2	TGTGCCAGCAGTTACCGGGACCAAGGCACCGGGGAGCTGTTTTTT	CASSYRDQGTGELFF
14	-	TRBV13	TRBD2	TRBJ2-5	TGTGCCAGCAGCCTAGGGACTATCCAAGAGACCCAGTACTTC	CASSLGTIQETQYF
14	once	TRBV5-1	TRBD1	TRBJ1-1	TGCGCCAGCAGCTCGCGGGACAGGGACACTGAAGCTTTCTTT	CASSSRDRDTEAFF
20	-	TRBV18	TRBD1	TRBJ2-5	TGTGCCAGCTCACCACTTTTTGGTTCACCGGGACAGGGTTTGGAGGGGACCCAGTACTTC	CASSPLFGSPGQGLEGTQYF
14	-	TRBV5-4	-	TRBJ1-4	TGTGCCAGCAGCTCCGGTACGTCGAATGAAAAACTGTTTTTT	CASSSGTSNEKLFF
15	-	TRBV28	-	TRBJ2-7	TGTGCCAGCAGTTTTGGTCCCAACAGCTCCTACGAGCAGTACTTC	CASSFGPNSSYEQYF
12	-	TRBV5-4	-	TRBJ2-1	TGTGCCAGCAGCTCGGGACATAATGAGCAGTTCTTC	CASSSGHNEQFF
14	-	TRBV4-1	-	TRBJ2-5	TGCGCCAGCAGCCAAGTTAGCGCCCAAGAGACCCAGTACTTC	CASSQVSAQETQYF
13	-	TRBV27	-	TRBJ2-7	TGTGCCAGCAGCCTTACAAGGGGGGACGAGCAGTACTTC	CASSLTRGDEQYF
14	once	TRBV19	TRBD2	TRBJ2-7	TGTGCCAGTAGTATACTAGCGGAGTCCTACGAGCAGTACTTC	CASSILAESYEQYF
12	-	TRBV7-2	-	TRBJ1-2	TGTGCCAGCAGGGGGACGGCTTATGGCTACACCTTC	CASRGTAYGYTF
14	-	TRBV10-2	-	TRBJ2-7	TGCGCCAGCACCGACGGGAGAACGGGGTACGAGCAGTACTTC	CASTDGRTGYEQYF
15	-	TRBV28	-	TRBJ1-5	TGTGCCAGCAGCTGGGACGGATATAGCAATCAGCCCCAGCATTTT	CASSWDGYSNQPQHF
16	-	TRBV4-1	TRBD2	TRBJ2-3	TGCGCCAGCAACTCAAAAGGGACTAGCGGGGCAGATACGCAGTATTTT	CASNSKGTSGADTQYF
15	-	TRBV6-5	TRBD2	TRBJ2-1	TGTGCCAGCACCCCCGCTAGCGGGGGGGCCAATGAGCAGTTCTTC	CASTPASGGANEQFF
14	-	TRBV7-9	TRBD1	TRBJ1-4	TGTGCCAGCAGCTCGACAGGGGGGAATGAAAAACTGTTTTTT	CASSSTGGNEKLFF
18	-	TRBV5-6	TRBD1	TRBJ1-1	TGTGCCAGCAGCTCTAAGACCGGGACAGGGATTTTGAACACTGAAGCTTTCTTT	CASSSKTGTGILNTEAFF
15	once	TRBV10-1	-	TRBJ1-4	TGCGCCAGCAGTGGTCGAGCTCCCCGATCTGAAAAACTGTTTTTT	CASSGRAPRSEKLFF
13	-	TRBV30	-	TRBJ1-5	TGTGCCTGGAGTTTTGGGGGCAATCAGCCCCAGCATTTT	CAWSFGGNQPQHF
13	-	TRBV25-1	-	TRBJ2-7	TGTGCCAGCAGTTGGGGGGTGGACTACGAGCAGTACTTC	CASSWGVDYEQYF
15	-	TRBV5-6	-	TRBJ2-3	TGTGCCAGCAGCTGGGGGACACCCAACACAGATACGCAGTATTTT	CASSWGTPNTDTQYF
16	-	TRBV27	TRBD2	TRBJ2-2	TGTGCCAGCAGCCCGGACACGGGGGGGCGCACCGGGGAGCTGTTTTTT	CASSPDTGGRTGELFF
14	-	TRBV30	TRBD1	TRBJ2-1	TGTGCCTGGAGCCCAGGACAGGGGCACAATGAGCAGTTCTTC	CAWSPGQGHNEQFF
11	-	TRBV29-1	-	TRBJ1-2	TGCAGCGTTCAATCAGGAAAGGGCTACACCTTC	CSVQSGKGYTF
14	-	TRBV6-5	TRBD1	TRBJ2-1	TGTGCCAGCAACCCCGGGACAGGGTTCAATGAGCAGTTCTTC	CASNPGTGFNEQFF